Each of the 3 T cell receptor beta chains below was sequenced from the same sample in a study of shared clonotypes between healthy human individuals. Profiled with immunoSEQ multiplex PCR; TCRdb holds only in-frame clones, not every one. Here the sample spans 2 million to 2.5 million clones, just over 90% being singletons. Naive CD8 cells comprised CD45RO-negative, CCR7-positively selected cells, excluding terminally differentiated effector memory CD45RA+ cells. The sequencing sample was made of naive CD8+ T cells from PBMCs. All receptors come from a man between 18 and 29 years old in good health. Some clones in this sample may be carry-over from other donors' samples.

The chain has TRBV10-3 and TRBJ2-7; D gene uncertain. Germline CDR1 is ENHRY and CDR2 is SYGVKD. The CDR3 has 12 residues. The V end was cut by 3 bases, the J end by 1 base, with 4 bases between. The CDR3 reads CAISDDSYEQYF. For the CDR3, the DNA is TGTGCCATCAGTGACGATTCCTACGAGCAGTACTTC.

This clone was seen only once. The chain's CDR3 is CASRGRKGVKSETQYF. In nucleotides, the CDR3 is TGTGCCAGCAGGGGACGAAAGGGGGTAAAGTCAGAGACCCAGTACTTC. The chain links TRBV11-2 to TRBJ2-5; a possible D gene is TRBD1 (6 bases). Germline lookup yields CDR1 SGHAT and CDR2 FQNNGV. V lost 6 bases and J lost 4, with 21 bases in between. The CDR3 runs to 16 residues. Full variable domain (missing parts from reference TRBV11-2 and TRBJ2-5): EAGVAQSPRYKIIEKRQSVAFWCNPISGHATLYWYQQILGQGPKLLIQFQNNGVVDDSQLPKDRFSAERLKGVDSTLKIQPAKLEDSAVYLCASRGRKGVKSETQYFGPGTRLLVL.

The chain carries TRBV7-8 and TRBJ1-4; TRBD1 is a possible D gene (5 bases). This CDR3 spans 15 amino acids. V was trimmed by 5 bases and J by 7 bases, leaving 17 bases between them. The V gene's germline CDR1 is SGHVS and CDR2 FQNEAQ. CDR3 sequence: CASSVVGEVVEKLFF. CDR3 sequence (DNA): TGTGCCAGCAGCGTCGTGGGGGAGGTCGTTGAAAAACTGTTTTTT.